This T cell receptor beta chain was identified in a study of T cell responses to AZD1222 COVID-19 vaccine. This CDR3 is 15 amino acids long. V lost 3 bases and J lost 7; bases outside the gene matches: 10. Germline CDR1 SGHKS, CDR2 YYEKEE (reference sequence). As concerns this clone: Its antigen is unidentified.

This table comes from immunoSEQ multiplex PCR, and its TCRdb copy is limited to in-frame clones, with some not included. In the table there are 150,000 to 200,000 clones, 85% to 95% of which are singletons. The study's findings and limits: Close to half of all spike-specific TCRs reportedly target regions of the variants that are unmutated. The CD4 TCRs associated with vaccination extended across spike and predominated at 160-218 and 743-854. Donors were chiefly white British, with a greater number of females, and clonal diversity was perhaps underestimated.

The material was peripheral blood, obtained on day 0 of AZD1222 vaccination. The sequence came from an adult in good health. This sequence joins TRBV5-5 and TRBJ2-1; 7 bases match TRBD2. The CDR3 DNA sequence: TGTGCCAGCAGCTATACCGCGGGAGTTAAGAATGAGCAGTTCTTC. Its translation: CASSYTAGVKNEQFF.